The clone carrying this T cell receptor (beta chain) appeared a few times. This sample is part of a study of memory CD4+ T cells and cytomegalovirus serostatus. Germline CDR1 reads ENHRY; CDR2 reads SYGVKD. This CDR3 contains 16 residues. V was trimmed by 11 bases and J by 3 bases, leaving 22 bases between them. Clones were read by immunoSEQ multiplex PCR, and TCRdb kept only the in-frame ones, dropping some. The table includes about 43,000 clones, 60% to 80% detected once. Single viable CD3+CD4+CD8-CD45RO+ cells were sorted as the memory CD4+ T cells. The TCR comes from an adult in good health and CMV-seronegative. This chain uses TRBV10-3 with TRBJ2-2; possibly TRBD1 or TRBD2 for D (5 bases each). The sequenced sample consisted of memory CD4+ T cells from blood. CDR3 sequence reads: CAATRKGEMYTGELFF. CDR3 in DNA: TGTGCCGCCACCCGAAAAGGGGAGATGTACACCGGGGAGCTGTTTTTT.